This paragraph covers one T cell receptor beta chain sequence. Patients from Seattle were sampled longitudinally, starting during active infection. Per germline, CDR1 MDHEN and CDR2 SYDVKM. The CDR3 sequence is 15 residues long. Between the trimmed V and J ends, which lost 3 bases and 2 bases, there was a span of 12 bases. The data stem from a study of blood T cell repertoires in COVID-19. Sequenced by immunoSEQ multiplex PCR; TCRdb stores in-frame clones only, minus some. Of 200,000 to 250,000 clones listed, under 85% are singletons. The sequencing input was peripheral blood. The TCR sequence derives from a woman of 80 years or more with COVID-19, enrolled during active disease. The chain employs TRBV28 and TRBJ2-3; D is unresolved. The CDR3: CASSFPGFDTDTQYF. In DNA, the CDR3 is TGTGCCAGCAGTTTCCCCGGTTTCGACACAGATACGCAGTATTTT. The whole variable domain, remainder taken from reference TRBV28 and TRBJ2-3, is DVKVTQSSRYLVKRTGEKVFLECVQDMDHENMFWYRQDPGLGLRLIYFSYDVKMKEKGDIPEGYSVSREKKERFSLILESASTNQTSMYLCASSFPGFDTDTQYFGPGTRLTVL.